The clone carrying this TCR beta chain was seen a few times. Its antigen is not identified. The sample is drawn from a study of cytomegalovirus exposure and HLA in healthy donors. The study's findings and limits: Clonal expansion, a later analysis showed, was greater in HLA-associated TCR beta chains than in equally common others.

Both 60 Vbeta primers and 13 Jbeta primers went into the PCR. Profiled with immunoSEQ multiplex PCR; TCRdb holds only in-frame clones, not every one. The sample has 74,000 or so clones, 77% seen once. This CDR3 spans 14 amino acids. Losses at the gene ends were 1 base for V and 12 bases for J; bases not matched to a gene: 9. Per the germline V gene, CDR1 is SGHTA and CDR2 is FQGNSA. Sequenced material: PBMCs. The chain recombines TRBV7-2 with TRBJ2-1; 7 nucleotides agree with TRBD1. This receptor was obtained from a man between 45 and 60 years old in good health and CMV-seropositive. The CDR3 loop is CASSLGVQGELQFF. In DNA, the CDR3 is TGTGCCAGCAGCTTAGGTGTCCAGGGGGAATTGCAGTTCTTC.